This T cell receptor beta chain was captured by sequencing in a study of T cell responses to AZD1222 COVID-19 vaccine. Findings and limits, study-wide: In all cases, repertoires were sampled only after the peak T cell response.

Sequencing used immunoSEQ multiplex PCR; TCRdb keeps in-frame clones, though not all of them. The table shows 200,000 or so clones, with just over 90% occurring only once. As for this clone: Its antigen is unknown.

Per germline, CDR1 SGDLS and CDR2 YYNGEE. The CDR3 is 18 amino acids. With 0 bases clipped from V and 5 bases from J, the junction kept 11 bases outside the gene matches. The receptor comes from an adult in good health. Sequencing used peripheral blood, obtained on day 0 of AZD1222 vaccination. The chain uses TRBV9 and TRBJ2-2, with 9 positions matching TRBD2. CDR3 amino acids: CASSVANGTSSRTGELFF. As DNA, the CDR3 is TGTGCCAGCAGCGTAGCTAATGGGACTAGCAGTAGGACCGGGGAGCTGTTTTTT.